The clone carrying this T cell receptor beta chain was seen many times. MiXCR, run by TCRdb on the 5' RACE reads, gives a single entry per CDR3 protein. Of some 80,000 distinct CDR3 sequences in the sample, roughly 12% are singletons; the top ten hold roughly a sixth. These data are taken from a study of early T cells in non-severe SARS-CoV-2 infection. J was trimmed by 7 bases and V by 8 bases; bases with no gene match: 5. Germline CDR1 is SNHLY and CDR2 is FYNNEI. The CDR3 covers 12 residues. This sequence originates from an adult who was a healthcare worker with PCR-confirmed SARS-CoV-2 infection or an uninfected control (not recorded which). The donor label of this sample is uncertain. V and J are TRBV2 and TRBJ2-1; 7 positions match TRBD2. Sequencing used whole blood, obtained at baseline. The CDR3, as DNA: TGTGCCAGCGTGGCGGGAGCGAATGAGCAGTTCTTC. Protein sequence: CASVAGANEQFF. Together with reference TRBV2 and TRBJ2-1, the CDR3 gives the full variable domain: EPEVTQTPSHQVTQMGQEVILRCVPISNHLYFYWYRQILGQKVEFLVSFYNNEISEKSEIFDDQFSVERPDGSNFTLKIRSTKLEDSAMYFCASVAGANEQFFGPGTRLTVL.